This is a list of T cell receptor beta chains from one sample in a study of blood T cell repertoires in COVID-19. Sequenced by immunoSEQ multiplex PCR; TCRdb stores in-frame clones only, minus some. In the table there are 200,000 or so clones, around 77% of which are singletons. The sequencing sample was made of peripheral blood. These receptor sequences come from a man in his 60s with active or convalescent COVID-19. The CDR3 runs from the conserved cysteine through the conserved F or W. D genes are given only for firm matches. Expanded clones get a size class; other rows say once, few or many, or leave the size out.

cdr3_length,v_call,j_call,d_call,clone_size,cdr3_aa,cdr3_nt
15,TRBV5-1,TRBJ2-2,TRBD1,once,CASSLEGQGSGELFF,TGCGCCAGCAGCTTGGAGGGACAGGGTTCCGGGGAACTGTTTTTT
15,TRBV4-3,TRBJ1-1,.,.,CASSQVTQGNTEAFF,TGCGCCAGCAGCCAAGTCACCCAGGGGAACACTGAAGCTTTCTTT
15,TRBV7-9,TRBJ2-7,TRBD1,few,CASSPRGGRLYEQYF,TGTGCCAGCAGCCCCCGAGGGGGCAGACTCTACGAGCAGTACTTC
19,TRBV19,TRBJ1-2,TRBD1,.,CASSIGNLGDRGRGSGYTF,TGTGCCAGTAGTATAGGAAACCTGGGGGACAGGGGGCGCGGATCGGGCTACACCTTC
16,TRBV24-1,TRBJ2-5,TRBD2,.,CATSDRSGRAVETQYF,TGTGCCACCAGTGACAGGAGCGGGAGGGCGGTGGAGACCCAGTACTTC
14,TRBV18,TRBJ2-3,.,once,CASSPDYLTDTQYF,TGTGCCAGCTCCCCAGACTACCTCACAGATACGCAGTATTTT
13,TRBV29-1,TRBJ1-4,.,.,CSVEGTGNEKLFF,TGCAGCGTTGAAGGAACGGGGAATGAAAAACTGTTTTTT
14,TRBV28,TRBJ2-1,TRBD2,.,CASSQISLAGGQFF,TGTGCCAGCAGCCAAATAAGTCTAGCGGGAGGGCAGTTCTTC
14,TRBV2,TRBJ1-4,TRBD1,many,CASRWTGGIEKLFF,TGTGCCAGCAGGTGGACAGGGGGGATTGAAAAACTGTTTTTT
15,TRBV11-3,TRBJ2-1,TRBD2,.,CASSLTSGRMNEQFF,TGTGCCAGCAGCTTGACTAGCGGGAGGATGAATGAGCAGTTCTTC
15,TRBV27,TRBJ2-7,TRBD1,.,CASSYLDRVEHEQYF,TGTGCCAGCAGTTACCTCGACAGGGTCGAACACGAGCAGTACTTC
17,TRBV5-1,TRBJ2-7,TRBD2,.,CASSPPEASGGSYEQYF,TGCGCCAGCAGCCCCCCCGAGGCTAGCGGGGGCTCCTACGAGCAGTACTTC
15,TRBV3-1/TRBV3-2,TRBJ2-2,TRBD1,.,CASSRTGTGTGELFF,TGTGCCAGCAGCCGCACCGGGACAGGGACCGGGGAGCTGTTTTTT
15,TRBV18,TRBJ1-1,.,.,CASSLPQGLSTEAFF,TGTGCCAGCTCACTTCCGCAGGGGCTGAGCACTGAAGCTTTCTTT
17,TRBV13,TRBJ2-1,TRBD2,.,CASSLGRSGRSAGEQFF,TGTGCCAGCAGCTTAGGCCGTAGCGGGAGGAGCGCGGGTGAGCAGTTCTTC
16,TRBV7-2,TRBJ2-7,.,.,CASSLGVGEPNYEQYF,TGTGCCAGCAGCTTAGGGGTTGGGGAGCCAAACTACGAGCAGTACTTC
15,TRBV9,TRBJ1-6,.,.,CASSVGGGDNSPLHF,TGTGCCAGCAGCGTAGGGGGAGGGGATAATTCACCCCTCCACTTT